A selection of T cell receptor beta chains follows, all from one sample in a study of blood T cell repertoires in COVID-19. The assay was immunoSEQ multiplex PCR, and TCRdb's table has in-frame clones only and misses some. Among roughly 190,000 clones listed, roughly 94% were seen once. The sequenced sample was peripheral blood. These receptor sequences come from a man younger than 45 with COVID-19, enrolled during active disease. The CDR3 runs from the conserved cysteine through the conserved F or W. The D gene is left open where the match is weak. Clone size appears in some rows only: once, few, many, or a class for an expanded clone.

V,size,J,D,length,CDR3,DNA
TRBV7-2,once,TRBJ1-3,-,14,CASSWALRDLTIYF,TGTGCCAGCAGCTGGGCACTCCGAGATTTGACCATATATTTT
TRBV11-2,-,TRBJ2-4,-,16,CASSGFAQREENIQYF,TGTGCCAGCAGCGGCTTTGCACAGAGGGAGGAAAACATTCAGTACTTC
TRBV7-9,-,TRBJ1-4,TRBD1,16,CASSSHGDSNNEKLFF,TGTGCCAGCAGCTCACATGGGGACAGTAATAATGAAAAACTGTTTTTT
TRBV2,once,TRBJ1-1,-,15,CASSERGEQNTEAFF,TGTGCCAGCAGTGAACGAGGAGAGCAAAACACTGAAGCTTTCTTT
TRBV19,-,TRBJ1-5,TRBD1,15,CASSMTGAGNQPQHF,TGTGCCAGTAGTATGACAGGGGCGGGCAATCAGCCCCAGCATTTT
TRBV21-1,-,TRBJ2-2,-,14,CASRIGTGTGELFF,TGTGCCAGCAGGATCGGGACAGGGACCGGGGAGCTGTTTTTT
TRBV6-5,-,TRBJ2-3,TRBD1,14,CASKTGGEGDTQYF,TGTGCCAGCAAAACAGGGGGTGAGGGAGATACGCAGTATTTT
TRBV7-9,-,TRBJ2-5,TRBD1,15,CASSPWTGTQETQYF,TGTGCCAGCAGCCCGTGGACAGGGACCCAAGAGACCCAGTACTTC
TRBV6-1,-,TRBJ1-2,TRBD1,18,CASSEALHGGTGHYGYTF,TGTGCCAGCAGTGAAGCGCTTCACGGGGGGACAGGACACTATGGCTACACCTTC
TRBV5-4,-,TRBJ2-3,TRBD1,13,CASTRQGADTQYF,TGTGCCAGCACCCGACAGGGGGCAGATACGCAGTATTTT
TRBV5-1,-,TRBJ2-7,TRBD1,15,CASSLGDREIYEQYF,TGCGCCAGCAGCTTGGGGGACAGGGAAATCTACGAGCAGTACTTC
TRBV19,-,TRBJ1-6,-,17,CASSISAGGATDSPLHF,TGTGCCAGTAGTATATCCGCTGGGGGGGCCACAGATTCACCCCTCCACTTT
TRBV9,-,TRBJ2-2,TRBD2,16,CASSDERGTNTGELFF,TGTGCCAGCAGCGACGAGCGGGGCACGAACACCGGGGAGCTGTTTTTT
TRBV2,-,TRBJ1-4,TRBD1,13,CASTGTGDEKLFF,TGTGCCAGCACCGGGACAGGGGATGAAAAACTGTTTTTT
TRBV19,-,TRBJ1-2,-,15,CASSPYGSGSHGYTF,TGTGCCAGTAGCCCGTATGGATCAGGGTCGCATGGCTACACCTTC
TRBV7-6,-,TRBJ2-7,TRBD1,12,CASSLTGAEQYF,TGTGCCAGCAGTCTAACAGGGGCAGAGCAGTACTTC
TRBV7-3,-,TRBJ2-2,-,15,CASSLNQGNTGELFF,TGTGCCAGCAGCTTAAACCAGGGGAACACCGGGGAGCTGTTTTTT
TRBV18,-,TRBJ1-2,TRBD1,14,CASSPFDRGYGYTF,TGTGCCAGCTCACCTTTCGACAGGGGATATGGCTACACCTTC
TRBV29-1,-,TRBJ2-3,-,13,CSVEGRYTDTQYF,TGCAGCGTTGAAGGCAGGTACACAGATACGCAGTATTTT
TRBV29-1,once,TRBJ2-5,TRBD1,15,CSVEEMTGEQETQYF,TGCAGCGTTGAGGAGATGACAGGGGAGCAAGAGACCCAGTACTTC
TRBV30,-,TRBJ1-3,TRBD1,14,CAWSPTGAGNTIYF,TGTGCCTGGAGCCCGACAGGGGCTGGAAACACCATATATTTT
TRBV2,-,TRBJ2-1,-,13,CASSESGDNEQFF,TGTGCCAGCAGTGAGTCCGGGGACAATGAGCAGTTCTTC
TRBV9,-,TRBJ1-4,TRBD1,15,CASSLGTGEDEKLFF,TGTGCCAGCAGCCTCGGGACAGGGGAAGATGAAAAACTGTTTTTT
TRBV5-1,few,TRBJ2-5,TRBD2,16,CASSFQLAGGRETQYF,TGCGCCAGCAGCTTCCAACTAGCGGGGGGGCGAGAGACCCAGTACTTC
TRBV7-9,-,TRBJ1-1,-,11,CASSLETEAFF,TGTGCCAGCAGCCTCGAGACTGAAGCTTTCTTT
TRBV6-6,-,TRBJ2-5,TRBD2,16,CASSRWTSGDQETQYF,TGTGCCAGCAGCCGTTGGACTAGCGGGGACCAAGAGACCCAGTACTTC
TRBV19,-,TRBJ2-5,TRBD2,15,CASSTGTSGVETQYF,TGTGCCAGTAGTACGGGGACTAGCGGGGTGGAGACCCAGTACTTC
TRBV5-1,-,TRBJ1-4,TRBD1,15,CASRYGQGGNEKLFF,TGCGCCAGCAGATACGGACAGGGGGGGAATGAAAAACTGTTTTTT
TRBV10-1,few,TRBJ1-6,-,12,CASSGGNSPLHF,TGCGCCAGCAGTGGCGGAAATTCACCCCTCCACTTT
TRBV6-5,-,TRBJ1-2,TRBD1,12,CASTGTAYGYTF,TGTGCCAGCACTGGGACAGCCTATGGCTACACCTTC
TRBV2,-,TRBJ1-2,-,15,CASSPLGQTPYGYTF,TGTGCCAGCAGCCCCCTAGGTCAGACGCCATATGGCTACACCTTC
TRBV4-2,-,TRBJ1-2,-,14,CASSQELANYGYTF,TGTGCCAGCAGCCAAGAACTGGCTAACTATGGCTACACCTTC
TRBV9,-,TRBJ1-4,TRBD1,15,CASSVSGTGAEKLFF,TGTGCCAGCAGCGTCTCCGGGACAGGGGCCGAAAAACTGTTTTTT
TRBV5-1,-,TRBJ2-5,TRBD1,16,CASSLPIDRGIETQYF,TGCGCCAGCAGCTTACCCATTGACAGGGGTATAGAGACCCAGTACTTC
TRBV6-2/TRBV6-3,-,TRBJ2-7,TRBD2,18,CASSQLTMTGTNPYEQYF,TGTGCCAGCAGTCAGCTCACGATGACCGGGACTAACCCCTACGAGCAGTACTTC
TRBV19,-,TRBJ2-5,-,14,CASSIGGRRETQYF,TGTGCCAGTAGTATTGGCGGGCGGCGGGAGACCCAGTACTTC